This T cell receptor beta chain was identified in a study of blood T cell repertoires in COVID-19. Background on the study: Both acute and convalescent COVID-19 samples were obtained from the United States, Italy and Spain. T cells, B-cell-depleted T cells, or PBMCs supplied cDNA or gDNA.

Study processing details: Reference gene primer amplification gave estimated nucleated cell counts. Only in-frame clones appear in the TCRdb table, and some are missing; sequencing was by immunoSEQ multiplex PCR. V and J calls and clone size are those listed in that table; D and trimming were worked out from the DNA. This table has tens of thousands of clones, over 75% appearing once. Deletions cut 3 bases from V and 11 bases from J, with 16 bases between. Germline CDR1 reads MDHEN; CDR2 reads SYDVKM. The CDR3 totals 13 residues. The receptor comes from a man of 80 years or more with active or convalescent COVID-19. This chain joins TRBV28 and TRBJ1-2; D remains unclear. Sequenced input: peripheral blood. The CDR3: CASSLRTANRYTF. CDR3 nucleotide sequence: TGTGCCAGCAGTTTGCGAACAGCTAACCGGTACACCTTC.